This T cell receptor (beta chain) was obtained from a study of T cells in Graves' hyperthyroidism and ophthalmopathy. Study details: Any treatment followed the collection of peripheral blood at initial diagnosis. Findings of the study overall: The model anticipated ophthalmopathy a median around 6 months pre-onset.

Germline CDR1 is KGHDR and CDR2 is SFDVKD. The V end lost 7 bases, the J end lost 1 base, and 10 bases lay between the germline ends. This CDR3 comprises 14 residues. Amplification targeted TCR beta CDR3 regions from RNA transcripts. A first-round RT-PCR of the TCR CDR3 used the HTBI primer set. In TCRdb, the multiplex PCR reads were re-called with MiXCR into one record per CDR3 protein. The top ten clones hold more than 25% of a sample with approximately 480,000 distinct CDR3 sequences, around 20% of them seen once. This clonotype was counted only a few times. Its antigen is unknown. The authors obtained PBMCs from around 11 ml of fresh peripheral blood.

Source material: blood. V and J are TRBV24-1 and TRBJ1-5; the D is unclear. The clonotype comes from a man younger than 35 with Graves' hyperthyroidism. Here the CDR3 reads CATSQDLSNQPQHF. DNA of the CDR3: TGTGCCACCAGCCAGGACCTGAGCAATCAGCCCCAGCATTTT.